These 18 T cell receptor beta chains were sequenced from one sample in a study of cytotoxic CD8 clonotypes in ibrutinib-treated CLL (dated by TCRdb to the early 2020s). Libraries were prepared through the immunoSEQ multiplex PCR assay. TCRdb mirrors the immuneACCESS table, restricted to in-frame sequences. Some clones are absent from its copies; in checked studies, under half trace to an unresolved V gene, and the reason for the others is unknown. For this sample the table gives approximately 45,000 clones, of which about 70% were detected only once. The ten largest clones represent roughly 13% of the sample. What this sample's time point label stands for: about a year on ibrutinib. The sequences come from PBMCs, collected after 12 months of ibrutinib treatment. The receptors originated from a human donor with chronic lymphocytic leukemia.

This clone was detected a few times. This chain uses TRBV6-6 with TRBJ2-1; 7 bases fit TRBD1. Germline trimming cut 6 bases from V and 9 bases from J; bases unmatched to any gene: 8. The CDR3 length is 13 residues. CDR1 and CDR2 from the germline V gene are MNHNY and SVGAGI (reference sequence). Here the CDR3 DNA reads TGTGCCAGCAGCTTAGACAGGGCTGGTGAGCAGTTCTTC. Its translation is CASSLDRAGEQFF.

This clone was found once. This chain joins TRBV28 and TRBJ1-2; 7 bases agree with TRBD1. This CDR3 contains 17 residues. CDR1 and CDR2 (germline): MDHEN, SYDVKM. V was pared by 2 bases and J by 0 bases, with 9 bases of the junction left unmatched. CDR3 sequence (DNA): TGTGCCAGCAGTTTAGTGGCAGGGGGGCCCCCTAACTATGGCTACACCTTC. Protein sequence: CASSLVAGGPPNYGYTF.

This chain joins TRBV6-5 and TRBJ1-2, with TRBD1 matching over 12 bases. Trimming cost V 5 bases and J 7 bases; bases outside gene matches: 8. The CDR3 contains 15 residues. Looked up from germline, CDR1 is MNHEY and CDR2 is SVGAGI. CDR3: CASSVTGTGGSGYTF. The CDR3 DNA reads TGTGCCAGCAGTGTGACCGGGACAGGGGGCTCTGGCTACACCTTC.

The rearrangement links TRBV5-1 to TRBJ2-2; 8 bases agree with TRBD1. The V and J ends lost 3 bases and 5 bases, in that order; junction bases with no gene match: 6. Germline V gene lookup returns CDR1 SGHRS and CDR2 YFSETQ. This CDR3 is 15 amino acids long. The CDR3 is CASSSDRAGTGELFF. For the CDR3, the DNA is TGCGCCAGCAGCTCGGACAGGGCGGGTACCGGGGAGCTGTTTTTT.

In DNA form, the CDR3 reads TGCGCCAGCAGCTTGGGCCCTTCTAAGGCGGAAAGCTCACCCCTCCACTTT. This codes for CASSLGPSKAESSPLHF. The chain joins TRBV5-1 to TRBJ1-6; no clear D gene. V lost 0 bases, J lost 10 bases, and 20 bases lay in between. This CDR3 has 17 amino acids. CDR1 is SGHRS and CDR2 is YFSETQ in the germline V gene.

The chain has TRBV18 and TRBJ2-7; no clear D. The CDR3 has 13 residues. Germline CDR1 is KGHSH and CDR2 is LQKENI. Deletions cut 5 bases from V and 2 bases from J, with 10 bases between. CDR3 nucleotide sequence: TGTGCCAGCTCAACTGGAGAGGCCTACGAGCAGTACTTC. Amino acids: CASSTGEAYEQYF. The complete variable domain, with remaining parts taken from reference TRBV18 and TRBJ2-7, reads NAGVMQNPRHLVRRRGQEARLRCSPMKGHSHVYWYRQLPEEGLKFMVYLQKENIIDESGMPKERFSAEFPKEGPSILRIQQVVRGDSAAYFCASSTGEAYEQYFGPGTRLTVT.

The V and J genes are TRBV9 and TRBJ1-1, with D perhaps TRBD1 (5 bases). The CDR3 is made up of 13 amino acids. Germline lookup yields CDR1 SGDLS and CDR2 YYNGEE. The V and J ends lost 4 bases and 8 bases respectively, with 15 bases between them. CDR3: CASSSDSDSEAFF. CDR3 in DNA: TGTGCCAGCAGCTCCGACAGTGACTCGGAAGCTTTCTTT.

The V call is TRBV11-2, the J call TRBJ2-2, with TRBD1 matching 8 bases. Losses at the gene ends were 5 bases for V and 6 bases for J; bases not matched to a gene: 11. The germline gives CDR1 SGHAT, CDR2 FQNNGV. The CDR3 loop spans 16 amino acids. The CDR3 DNA follows: TGTGCCAGCAGCAAAGGACAGGGCGGTTTTGCCGGGGAGCTGTTTTTT. Amino acids: CASSKGQGGFAGELFF.

The chain joins TRBV10-3 to TRBJ1-2; 8 bases align to TRBD1. Germline CDR1 reads ENHRY; CDR2 reads SYGVKD. This CDR3 region has 13 residues. V lost 6 bases and J lost 5; bases outside the gene matches: 5. CDR3 loop: CAIRGQGGYGYTF. The CDR3, as DNA: TGTGCCATCAGAGGACAGGGAGGGTATGGCTACACCTTC.

V is TRBV7-2 and J is TRBJ1-2, with D unresolved. This CDR3 is built from 13 residues. V was shortened by 1 base and J by 0 bases, with 3 bases between the two germline ends. Germline V lookup: CDR1 SGHTA, CDR2 FQGNSA. This CDR3 is CASSLGANYGYTF. The CDR3 DNA sequence: TGTGCCAGCAGCTTAGGAGCTAACTATGGCTACACCTTC.

The table lists this clone with a few counts. The gene calls are TRBV6-5 and TRBJ2-1; D gene unclear. V was cut by 5 bases and J by 5 bases, with 16 bases left in between. Per the germline V gene, CDR1 is MNHEY and CDR2 is SVGAGI. There are 15 residues in the CDR3. CDR3 nucleotide sequence: TGTGCCAGCAGTCCCCAGGTAGGGCTGAACAATGAGCAGTTCTTC. Translation gives CASSPQVGLNNEQFF.

This clone was detected a few times. The chain has TRBV2 and TRBJ2-2; no clear D gene. This CDR3 is built from 15 residues. Germline values: CDR1 SNHLY, CDR2 FYNNEI. Deletions cut 7 bases from V and 0 bases from J, with 12 bases between. The CDR3 is CASMDRRPNTGELFF. In nucleotides, the CDR3 is TGTGCCAGCATGGACCGACGTCCGAACACCGGGGAGCTGTTTTTT.

This clone was found a few times. The chain recombines TRBV29-1 with TRBJ1-2, with no clear D. This CDR3 spans 10 amino acids. Trimming took off 3 bases at V and 5 bases at J, with 4 bases between the two ends. Germline-derived CDR1 and CDR2 are SQVTM and ANQGSEA. CDR3 amino acids: CSVDTYGYTF. DNA of the CDR3: TGCAGCGTTGATACTTATGGCTACACCTTC.

The chain joins TRBV6-5 to TRBJ1-6, with D tentatively TRBD1 (5 bases). CDR3 length: 12 residues. Germline V gives CDR1 MNHEY, CDR2 SVGAGI. Between the trimmed V and J ends, which lost 4 bases and 14 bases, there was a span of 12 bases. As DNA, the CDR3 is TGTGCCAGCAGTTTGCAGGGAAATACCCTCCACTTT. This encodes CASSLQGNTLHF.

This chain links TRBV6-5 with TRBJ1-5; D gene uncertain. CDR3 length equals 13 residues. Germline V gives CDR1 MNHEY, CDR2 SVGAGI. V shed 2 bases and J shed 6 bases, with 8 bases lying between them. This CDR3 reads CASSYARLQPQHF. The CDR3 bases are TGTGCCAGCAGTTACGCCAGGCTTCAGCCCCAGCATTTT.

The rearrangement joins TRBV7-8 to TRBJ1-6, with 11 positions matching TRBD1. This CDR3 has 18 amino acids. V was clipped by 5 bases and J by 7 bases; unmatched bases: 13. The germline gives CDR1 SGHVS, CDR2 FQNEAQ. In nucleotides, the CDR3 is TGTGCCAGCAGCCCAATAAGGATGGACAGGGGGCTCAATTCACCCCTCCACTTT. This sequence encodes CASSPIRMDRGLNSPLHF.

In its sample, this clone was seen a few times. The genes are TRBV19 and TRBJ1-2; 10 positions match TRBD1. The CDR3 length is 15 residues. Germline assignment: CDR1 LNHDA and CDR2 SQIVND (reference sequence). The V and J ends lost 5 bases and 6 bases, in that order; junction bases with no gene match: 9. The CDR3, as DNA: TGTGCCAGTAGTGCGCCGAGACAGGGGGCTGATGGCTACACCTTC. This encodes CASSAPRQGADGYTF. The variable domain in full, completed from reference TRBV19 and TRBJ1-2, reads DGGITQSPKYLFRKEGQNVTLSCEQNLNHDAMYWYRQDPGQGLRLIYYSQIVNDFQKGDIAEGYSVSREKKESFPLTVTSAQKNPTAFYLCASSAPRQGADGYTFGSGTRLTVV.

This chain uses TRBV7-9 with TRBJ1-2, with D unclear. The CDR3 is made up of 12 amino acids. V lost 5 bases and J lost 8, with 12 bases in between. The V gene's germline CDR1 is SEHNR and CDR2 FQNEAQ (reference sequence). The CDR3: CASSLATGGYTF. The CDR3 DNA follows: TGTGCCAGCAGCCTGGCAACGGGCGGCTACACCTTC.